This entry describes one T cell receptor (beta chain). Profiling relied on immunoSEQ multiplex PCR, and the TCRdb table lists in-frame clones only, not all of them. Of roughly 40,000 clones listed, roughly 90% are singletons. This sample was included in a study of blood T cell repertoires in COVID-19. This CDR3 is 14 amino acids long. Trimming pared 1 base from V and 7 bases from J, leaving 10 bases between. CDR1 and CDR2 from the germline V gene are KGHSH and LQKENI. What was sequenced was peripheral blood. The chain couples TRBV18 to TRBJ2-2; D possibly corresponds to TRBD1 (5 bases). The receptor was isolated from a human donor in a cohort sampled during active COVID-19. The CDR3, as DNA: TGTGCCAGCTCACCACGGGGCATCGACGGGGAGCTGTTTTTT. As protein: CASSPRGIDGELFF.